The 25 T cell receptor beta chains below were found in one sample sequenced in a study of T cell repertoires in cytomegalovirus infection. TCRdb passed the reads through MiXCR, listing each CDR3 protein once. In the table there are 150,000 or so distinct CDR3 sequences, 15% to 20% of which are singletons. What was sequenced was CD8+ T cells from PBMCs. These receptors were obtained from a human donor in good health (CMV status not recorded). Some clones in this sample may be carry-over from other donors' samples.

The chain recombines TRBV7-2 with TRBJ2-3; perhaps D is TRBD1 or TRBD2 (5 bases each). The germline CDR1 and CDR2 sequences are SGHTA and FQGNSA. Trimming removed 5 bases at V and 2 bases at J, with 17 bases between. The CDR3 length is 16 residues. The CDR3 loop is CASSAWGRIPTDTQYF. The DNA for the CDR3 is TGTGCCAGCAGCGCATGGGGACGGATACCCACAGATACGCAGTATTTT.

This clonotype was detected a few times. This chain joins TRBV7-3 and TRBJ2-2; no reliable D call. The CDR3 loop spans 14 amino acids. CDR1 and CDR2 from the germline V gene are SGHTA and FQGTGA. V dropped 3 bases and J dropped 4 bases, with 9 bases sitting between them. This CDR3 is CASSFHRATGELFF. The CDR3 coding sequence is TGTGCCAGCAGCTTCCATCGGGCCACCGGGGAGCTGTTTTTT.

This clonotype was picked up a small number of times. The rearrangement links TRBV28 to TRBJ2-7; possible D gene TRBD2, 5 bases. V was cut by 6 bases and J by 0 bases, with 9 bases left in between. Germline V gene data show CDR1 as MDHEN and CDR2 as SYDVKM. The CDR3 loop spans 13 amino acids. The CDR3 sequence: CASRVAGSYEQYF. For the CDR3, the DNA is TGTGCCAGCAGGGTGGCGGGCTCCTACGAGCAGTACTTC.

The gene calls are TRBV2 and TRBJ2-3; the D is unclear. The ends were cut back, 2 bases at V and 1 base at J, with 10 bases in the middle. The CDR3 totals 15 residues. The germline V gene encodes CDR1 SNHLY and CDR2 FYNNEI. The CDR3 bases are TGTGCCAGCAGTGAATCCGGGCTTCGCACAGATACGCAGTATTTT. It translates to CASSESGLRTDTQYF.

This clonotype was seen a handful of times. V gene TRBV7-8 combines with J gene TRBJ2-5; D gene unclear. Trimming removed 5 bases at V and 3 bases at J, with 4 bases between. CDR1 is SGHVS, CDR2 FQNEAQ, per germline. The length of the CDR3 is 11 residues. CDR3: CASSPKETQYF. CDR3 coding DNA: TGTGCCAGCAGCCCCAAAGAGACCCAGTACTTC.

The V and J genes are TRBV4-3 and TRBJ2-3; D unresolved. Germline CDR1 is LGHNA and CDR2 is YSLEER. Trimming took 4 bases from V and 2 from J, leaving 16 bases between them. CDR3 length equals 16 residues. The CDR3 region has the DNA TGCGCCAGCAGCCCTACGGCTACTCTATACACAGATACGCAGTATTTT. Translation: CASSPTATLYTDTQYF.

This clonotype was picked up a small number of times. V gene TRBV6-5 combines with J gene TRBJ2-1; D gene unclear. The CDR3 is 16 residues long. Germline V gene data show CDR1 as MNHEY and CDR2 as SVGAGI. V was shortened by 4 bases and J by 4 bases, with 17 bases between the two germline ends. The CDR3 region is CASSFLGANAYNEQFF. The CDR3 DNA follows: TGTGCCAGCAGTTTTCTAGGAGCCAATGCTTACAATGAGCAGTTCTTC.

The rearrangement uses TRBV4-3 and TRBJ2-1; 7 positions match TRBD1. With 0 bases clipped from V and 3 bases from J, the junction kept 11 bases outside the gene matches. The germline CDR1 and CDR2 sequences are LGHNA and YSLEER. The CDR3 is 18 residues long. The CDR3 spells CASSQESSPGTVYNEQFF. The CDR3 DNA reads TGCGCCAGCAGCCAAGAAAGTTCCCCCGGGACAGTCTACAATGAGCAGTTCTTC.

This rearrangement joins TRBV12-3 or TRBV12-4 to TRBJ2-1; TRBD2 agrees at 7 bases. J gave up 7 bases and V 4 bases, and 10 bases lay outside the gene matches. CDR3 length: 15 residues. The CDR3 spells CASSWEGRGPNEQFF. DNA of the CDR3: TGTGCCAGCAGTTGGGAAGGGAGGGGACCAAATGAGCAGTTCTTC.

The gene calls are TRBV28 and TRBJ1-2; TRBD1 agrees at 12 bases. Germline CDR1 reads MDHEN; CDR2 reads SYDVKM. The V and J ends lost 6 bases and 2 bases, in that order; junction bases with no gene match: 10. The CDR3 is 17 amino acids. DNA for the CDR3: TGTGCCAGCAGATCCCCGGGACAGGGGGCTACCAACTATGGCTACACCTTC. It is translated as CASRSPGQGATNYGYTF.

Many counts were recorded for this clonotype. The chain joins TRBV20-1 to TRBJ2-1; D is unclear. V was clipped by 4 bases and J by 4 bases, with 17 bases between them. The length of the CDR3 is 15 residues. Per the germline V gene, CDR1 is DFQATT and CDR2 is SNEGSKA (reference sequence). CDR3 loop: CSATTSENPYNEQFF. CDR3 DNA: TGCAGTGCTACGACTTCAGAGAATCCTTACAATGAGCAGTTCTTC.

This clonotype was detected many times. The chain couples TRBV7-2 to TRBJ2-1; D unresolved. Germline lookup yields CDR1 SGHTA and CDR2 FQGNSA. The CDR3 runs to 15 residues. Between the trimmed V and J ends, which lost 2 bases and 0 bases, there was a span of 8 bases. This chain's CDR3 is CASSLKLLSYNEQFF. The CDR3 DNA reads as TGTGCCAGCAGCTTAAAGCTCCTCTCCTACAATGAGCAGTTCTTC.

V usage is TRBV15 and J usage is TRBJ1-1; D unclear. The germline gives CDR1 LNHNV, CDR2 YYDKDF (reference sequence). V was clipped by 5 bases and J by 4 bases, with 14 bases between them. This CDR3 has 14 amino acids. The CDR3 coding sequence is TGTGCCACCAGCCGCAAACCCGAAGGCACTGAAGCTTTCTTT. It translates to CATSRKPEGTEAFF. Supplemented by reference TRBV15 and TRBJ1-1, the full variable domain reads DAMVIQNPRYQVTQFGKPVTLSCSQTLNHNVMYWYQQKSSQAPKLLFHYYDKDFNNEADTPDNFQSRRPNTSFCFLDIRSPGLGDTAMYLCATSRKPEGTEAFFGQGTRLTVV.

In this sample, this clonotype turned up a few times. The rearrangement links TRBV28 to TRBJ2-1; tentatively, D is TRBD1 (6 bases). V was clipped by 7 bases and J by 4 bases, with 17 bases between them. The CDR3 is 15 residues long. Germline values: CDR1 MDHEN, CDR2 SYDVKM. CDR3 bases: TGTGCCAGCACGTTGGGGACACTGACTTACAATGAGCAGTTCTTC. Translated, it gives CASTLGTLTYNEQFF.

The V call is TRBV29-1, the J call TRBJ2-5, with TRBD2 matching 7 bases. Germline V CDR1 and CDR2: SQVTM, ANQGSEA. The CDR3 runs to 15 residues. V was pared by 0 bases and J by 1 base, with 5 bases of the junction left unmatched. The CDR3 DNA is TGCAGCGTTGAAGATCTGGGGACTACCCAAGAGACCCAGTACTTC. It yields the protein CSVEDLGTTQETQYF.

This clonotype was picked up one time. The chain combines TRBV7-6 with TRBJ2-7, with 8 bases aligning to TRBD2. The CDR3 is made up of 16 amino acids. Germline V gene sequence: CDR1 SGHVS, CDR2 FNYEAQ. Losses at the gene ends were 7 bases for V and 2 bases for J; bases not matched to a gene: 13. The CDR3 is CASTTPGAGGAYEQYF. The CDR3 DNA reads TGTGCCAGCACCACCCCTGGGGCGGGAGGAGCCTACGAGCAGTACTTC.

The sample holds many counts of this clonotype. This sequence joins TRBV7-3 and TRBJ2-2, with unresolved D. CDR1 and CDR2 (germline): SGHTA, FQGTGA. The V end was cut by 1 base, the J end by 6 bases, with 3 bases between. This CDR3 has 12 amino acids. The CDR3 here is CASSLISGELFF. The CDR3 bases are TGTGCCAGCAGCTTAATTTCCGGGGAGCTGTTTTTT.

This clonotype was picked up a small number of times. The chain links TRBV7-2 to TRBJ1-1; D is perhaps TRBD1 (5 bases). The germline V gene has CDR1 SGHTA and CDR2 FQGNSA. This CDR3 region has 13 residues. Trimming stripped 5 bases from V and 6 bases from J, with 13 bases between. In nucleotides, the CDR3 is TGTGCCAGCAGCATAGGGGTAAGGTCTGAAGCTTTCTTT. Its protein is CASSIGVRSEAFF. The whole variable domain, filled in from reference TRBV7-2 and TRBJ1-1, reads GAGVSQSPSNKVTEKGKDVELRCDPISGHTALYWYRQSLGQGLEFLIYFQGNSAPDKSGLPSDRFSAERTGGSVSTLTIQRTQQEDSAVYLCASSIGVRSEAFFGQGTRLTVV.

The table lists this clonotype with a few counts. This chain joins TRBV7-3 and TRBJ2-3, with D perhaps matching TRBD2 (6 bases). CDR1 and CDR2 from the germline V gene are SGHTA and FQGTGA. Trimming removed 2 bases at V and 11 bases at J, with 8 bases between. This CDR3 comprises 11 residues. CDR3 residues: CASSLGTLQYF. In nucleotides, the CDR3 is TGTGCCAGCAGCTTAGGGACTCTGCAGTATTTT.

The CDR3 bases are TGTGCCAGCAGTCCTCCGTCCGGGACAGGGGGCAATGAGCAGTTCTTC. Residues: CASSPPSGTGGNEQFF. The rearrangement links TRBV28 to TRBJ2-1, with TRBD1 matching 11 bases. Per the germline V gene, CDR1 is MDHEN and CDR2 is SYDVKM. The CDR3 covers 16 residues. V dropped 5 bases and J dropped 6; count of bases not matched to a gene: 9.

The chain recombines TRBV28 with TRBJ2-7; D gene ambiguous. This CDR3 contains 12 residues. Germline-derived CDR1 and CDR2 are MDHEN and SYDVKM. V was clipped by 1 base and J by 4 bases, with 5 bases between them. The CDR3 nucleotides are TGTGCCAGCAGTTTATTTGTTTACGAGCAGTACTTC. This translates into CASSLFVYEQYF.

The chain links TRBV28 to TRBJ2-7; perhaps TRBD2 as D (6 bases). CDR1 is MDHEN, CDR2 SYDVKM, per germline. Trimming pared 5 bases from V and 3 bases from J, leaving 11 bases between. The CDR3 contains 13 residues. The CDR3 loop is CASSNVGSYEQYF. CDR3 DNA sequence: TGTGCCAGCAGTAACGTCGGGAGCTACGAGCAGTACTTC.

This clonotype was seen a few times. The chain combines TRBV12-3 or TRBV12-4 with TRBJ2-6, with 10 bases aligning to TRBD1. The length of the CDR3 is 19 residues. The trim removed 5 bases at V and 0 bases at J, leaving 10 bases unmatched. CDR3 residues: CASSPRDRGDTSGANVLTF. The CDR3 bases are TGTGCCAGCAGTCCCCGGGACAGGGGTGATACCTCTGGGGCCAACGTCCTGACTTTC.

This clonotype was recorded at least ten times. The V gene is TRBV7-8, the J gene TRBJ2-3; maybe TRBD2 (6 bases). The CDR3 has 15 amino acids. CDR1 and CDR2 from the germline V gene are SGHVS and FQNEAQ. Trimming removed 2 bases from V and 2 bases from J, with 11 bases in between. The CDR3 protein is CASSLRRDHTDTQYF. The DNA of the CDR3 is TGTGCCAGCAGCTTACGGAGGGACCACACAGATACGCAGTATTTT.

The rearrangement joins TRBV6-2 or TRBV6-3 to TRBJ1-1; 7 bases are a match to TRBD1. J gave up 4 bases and V 2 bases, and 4 bases lay outside the gene matches. The CDR3 consists of 14 residues. Looked up from germline, CDR1 is MNHEY and CDR2 is SVGEGT. CDR3 DNA: TGTGCCAGCAGTTACGATGACAGGGCCACTGAAGCTTTCTTT. This codes for CASSYDDRATEAFF.